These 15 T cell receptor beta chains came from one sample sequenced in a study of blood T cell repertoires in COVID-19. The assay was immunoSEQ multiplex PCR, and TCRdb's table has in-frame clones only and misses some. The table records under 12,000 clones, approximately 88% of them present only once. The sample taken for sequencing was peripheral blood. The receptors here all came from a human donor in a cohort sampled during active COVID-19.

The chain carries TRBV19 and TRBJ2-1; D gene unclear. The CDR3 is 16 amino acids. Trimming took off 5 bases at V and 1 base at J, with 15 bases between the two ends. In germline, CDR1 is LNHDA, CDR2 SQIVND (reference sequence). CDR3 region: CASSYNDWRSYNEQFF. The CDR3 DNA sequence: TGTGCCAGTAGTTACAACGATTGGAGATCCTACAATGAGCAGTTCTTC.

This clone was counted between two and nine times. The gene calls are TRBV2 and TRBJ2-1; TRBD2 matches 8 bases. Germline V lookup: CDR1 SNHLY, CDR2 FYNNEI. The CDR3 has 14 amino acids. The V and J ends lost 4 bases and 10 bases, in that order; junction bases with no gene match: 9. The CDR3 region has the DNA TGTGCCAGCAGTGGTCCGGGAGGGCCTCAAGAGCAGTTCTTC. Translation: CASSGPGGPQEQFF.

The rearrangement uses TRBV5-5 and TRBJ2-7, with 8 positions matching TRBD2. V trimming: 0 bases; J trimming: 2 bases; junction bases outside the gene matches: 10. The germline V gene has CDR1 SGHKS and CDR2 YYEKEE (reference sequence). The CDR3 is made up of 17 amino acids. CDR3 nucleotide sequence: TGTGCCAGCAGCTTGGGGGCCCCCGGGGGGGATACCTACGAGCAGTACTTC. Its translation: CASSLGAPGGDTYEQYF. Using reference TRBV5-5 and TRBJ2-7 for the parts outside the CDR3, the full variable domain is DAGVTQSPTHLIKTRGQQVTLRCSPISGHKSVSWYQQVLGQGPQFIFQYYEKEERGRGNFPDRFSARQFPNYSSELNVNALLLGDSALYLCASSLGAPGGDTYEQYFGPGTRLTVT.

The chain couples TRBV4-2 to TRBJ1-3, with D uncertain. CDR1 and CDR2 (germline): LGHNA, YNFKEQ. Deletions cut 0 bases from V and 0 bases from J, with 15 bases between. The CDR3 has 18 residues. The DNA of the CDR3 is TGTGCCAGCAGCCAAGATTCGGGCCAAGCGGCCTCTGGAAACACCATATATTTT. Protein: CASSQDSGQAASGNTIYF.

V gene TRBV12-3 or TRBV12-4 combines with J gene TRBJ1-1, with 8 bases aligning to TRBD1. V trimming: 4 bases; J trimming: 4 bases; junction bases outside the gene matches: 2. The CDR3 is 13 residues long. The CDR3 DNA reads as TGTGCCAGCAGTTCTACAGGGGGCACTGAAGCTTTCTTT. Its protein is CASSSTGGTEAFF.

In nucleotides, the CDR3 is TGCAGCGTTGAAGTTAAACAGCTAATCAACTATGGCTACACCTTC. Its translation is CSVEVKQLINYGYTF. This rearrangement joins TRBV29-1 to TRBJ1-2; D call uncertain. The CDR3 runs to 15 residues. Per the germline V gene, CDR1 is SQVTM and CDR2 is ANQGSEA. V lost 1 base and J lost 2, with 14 bases in between.

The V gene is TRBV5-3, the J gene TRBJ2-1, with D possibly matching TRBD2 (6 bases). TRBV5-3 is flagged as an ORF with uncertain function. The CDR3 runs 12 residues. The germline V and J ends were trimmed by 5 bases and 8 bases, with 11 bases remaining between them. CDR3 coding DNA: TGTGCCAGAAGGGCGGGGTGTTATGAGCAGTTCTTC. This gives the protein CARRAGCYEQFF.

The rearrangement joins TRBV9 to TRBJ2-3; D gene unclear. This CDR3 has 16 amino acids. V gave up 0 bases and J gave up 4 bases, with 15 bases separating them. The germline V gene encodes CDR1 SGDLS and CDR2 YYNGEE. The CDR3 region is CASSVEASGSPDTQYF. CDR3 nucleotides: TGTGCCAGCAGCGTAGAAGCTAGTGGCTCCCCAGATACGCAGTATTTT.

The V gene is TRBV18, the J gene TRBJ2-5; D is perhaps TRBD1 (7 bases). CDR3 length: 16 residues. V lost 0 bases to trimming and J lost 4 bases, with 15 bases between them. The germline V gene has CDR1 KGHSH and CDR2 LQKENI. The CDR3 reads CASSPPVAGGRETQYF. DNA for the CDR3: TGTGCCAGCTCACCACCGGTGGCAGGGGGGAGAGAGACCCAGTACTTC.

The CDR3 DNA follows: TGTGCCAGCAGTGAAGCGGGAGGCACAGATACGCAGTATTTT. It encodes CASSEAGGTDTQYF. J is TRBJ2-3 and V is TRBV6-4, with 8 positions matching TRBD2. J was trimmed by 1 base and V by 3 bases; bases with no gene match: 0. CDR3 size: 14 residues. Germline V gene lookup returns CDR1 MRHNA and CDR2 SNTAGT.

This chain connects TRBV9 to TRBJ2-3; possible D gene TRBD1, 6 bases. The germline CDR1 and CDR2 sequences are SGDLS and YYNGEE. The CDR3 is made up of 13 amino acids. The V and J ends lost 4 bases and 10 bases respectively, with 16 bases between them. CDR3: CASSRTDQASQYF. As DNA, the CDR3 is TGTGCCAGCAGCAGGACAGATCAGGCATCGCAGTATTTT.

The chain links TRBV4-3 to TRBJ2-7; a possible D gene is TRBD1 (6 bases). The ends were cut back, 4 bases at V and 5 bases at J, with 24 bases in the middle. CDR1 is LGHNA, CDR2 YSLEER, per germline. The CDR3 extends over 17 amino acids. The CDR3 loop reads CASSPGTGTLNPDEQYF. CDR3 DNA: TGCGCCAGCAGCCCCGGCACCGGGACACTTAATCCGGACGAGCAGTACTTC.

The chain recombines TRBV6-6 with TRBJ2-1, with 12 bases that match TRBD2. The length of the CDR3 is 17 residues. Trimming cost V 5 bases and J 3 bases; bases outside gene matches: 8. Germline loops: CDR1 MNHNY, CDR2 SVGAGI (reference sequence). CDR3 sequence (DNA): TGTGCCAGCAGTCGAGATGGACTAGCGGGAAACTACAATGAGCAGTTCTTC. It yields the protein CASSRDGLAGNYNEQFF.

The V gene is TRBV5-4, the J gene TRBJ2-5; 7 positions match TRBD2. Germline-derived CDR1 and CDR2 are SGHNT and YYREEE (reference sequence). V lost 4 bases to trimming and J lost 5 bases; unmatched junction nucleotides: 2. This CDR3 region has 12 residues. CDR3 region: CASSRRGETQYF. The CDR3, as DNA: TGTGCCAGCAGCCGGCGGGGGGAGACCCAGTACTTC.

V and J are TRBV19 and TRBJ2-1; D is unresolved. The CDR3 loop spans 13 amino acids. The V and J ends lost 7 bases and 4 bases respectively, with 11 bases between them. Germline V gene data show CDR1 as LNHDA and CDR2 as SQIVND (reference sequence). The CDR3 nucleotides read TGTGCCAGTACCTCGCGCTCTTACAATGAGCAGTTCTTC. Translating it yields CASTSRSYNEQFF.